Described below is a single T cell receptor (beta chain) sequence and its context. In the original analysis: Amplification of reference gene primers provided the estimated nucleated cell counts. Clones were sequenced by immunoSEQ multiplex PCR, and TCRdb holds only the in-frame ones, with some missing. The DNA gave D and trimming, while V, J and clone size come from that table. The table has 200,000 to 250,000 clones, about 85% seen once. Germline CDR1 and CDR2: SGHNT and YYREEE (reference sequence). The CDR3 consists of 15 residues. The V and J ends lost 4 bases and 4 bases respectively, with 16 bases between them. This specimen belongs to a study of blood T cell repertoires in COVID-19. Study details: Samples taken during acute and convalescent COVID-19 were collected in the United States, Italy and Spain. T cells, B-cell-depleted T cells, or PBMCs provided the cDNA or gDNA that served as material.

What was sequenced was peripheral blood. The TCR sequence derives from a man between 25 and 39 years old who had recovered from COVID-19. The V and J genes are TRBV5-4 and TRBJ2-3, with TRBD2 as a possible D gene (7 bases). The CDR3 is CASSQDGGASDTQYF. The DNA of the CDR3 is TGTGCCAGCAGCCAGGATGGGGGGGCTTCAGATACGCAGTATTTT. The full variable domain, completed using reference TRBV5-4 and TRBJ2-3, is ETGVTQSPTHLIKTRGQQVTLRCSSQSGHNTVSWYQQALGQGPQFIFQYYREEENGRGNFPPRFSGLQFPNYSSELNVNALELDDSALYLCASSQDGGASDTQYFGPGTRLTVL.